This T cell receptor beta chain was obtained from a study of identical twins. Germline V CDR1 and CDR2: MNHEY, SVGEGT. This CDR3 is 15 amino acids long. The V end lost 6 bases, the J end lost 0 bases, and 9 bases lay between the germline ends. Each CDR3 protein gets one entry after TCRdb re-called the 5' RACE reads with MiXCR. The sample consists of 130,000 to 150,000 distinct CDR3 sequences, under 4.5% of them appearing once. Healthy Caucasians, and only they, were the donors. Sequenced material: memory T cells sorted from blood. The sequence derives from a man between 18 and 29 years old in good health. The chain uses TRBV6-2 or TRBV6-3 and TRBJ2-6; a possible D gene is TRBD1 (6 bases). Here the CDR3 reads CASSIGGSGANVLTF. The CDR3, as DNA: TGTGCCAGCAGCATAGGGGGCTCTGGGGCCAACGTCCTGACTTTC.